Below are 19 T cell receptor beta chains sequenced from a single sample in a study of blood T cell repertoires in COVID-19. Profiled with immunoSEQ multiplex PCR; TCRdb holds only in-frame clones, not every one. The sample lists some 210,000 clones, over 75% occurring once. Material: PBMCs or T cells enriched from blood (not recorded which). The source is a man in his forties or fifties who had recovered from COVID-19.

The genes are TRBV9 and TRBJ2-3, with TRBD1 identical over 10 bases. The CDR3 has 16 amino acids. V was pared by 1 base and J by 4 bases, with 6 bases of the junction left unmatched. The germline V gene has CDR1 SGDLS and CDR2 YYNGEE. The CDR3 loop reads CASSVLTGGASDTQYF. The CDR3 DNA reads as TGTGCCAGCAGCGTACTGACAGGGGGCGCCTCAGATACGCAGTATTTT.

The chain recombines TRBV12-5 with TRBJ1-2; D is uncertain. V was cut by 5 bases and J by 4 bases, with 17 bases left in between. The CDR3 runs 15 residues. Looked up from germline, CDR1 is LGHNT and CDR2 is FRNRAP. In nucleotides, the CDR3 is TGTGCTAGTGGTGTAACACCGGGATCCCTCTATGGCTACACCTTC. Residues: CASGVTPGSLYGYTF.

The chain joins TRBV15 to TRBJ2-1; 7 bases are shared with TRBD2. V lost 4 bases, J lost 6 bases, and 18 bases stayed unmatched. The CDR3 runs to 18 residues. Germline values: CDR1 LNHNV, CDR2 YYDKDF (reference sequence). The CDR3 DNA sequence: TGTGCCACCAGCAAAGCAAAATGGGACTATGGAACCCCCAATGAGCAGTTCTTC. Its translation is CATSKAKWDYGTPNEQFF.

The chain's CDR3 is CASSQGARDTEAFF. In DNA, the CDR3 is TGTGCCAGCTCACAGGGGGCGCGGGACACTGAAGCTTTCTTT. The rearrangement links TRBV18 to TRBJ1-1; the match to TRBD1 covers 7 bases. The CDR3 has 14 residues. V was pared by 4 bases and J by 3 bases, with 5 bases of the junction left unmatched. CDR1 is KGHSH, CDR2 LQKENI, per germline.

The chain links TRBV2 to TRBJ2-3; 7 bases line up with TRBD1. Germline CDR1 and CDR2: SNHLY and FYNNEI. CDR3 length: 14 residues. The V and J ends lost 3 bases and 3 bases, in that order; junction bases with no gene match: 3. CDR3 protein: CASSEARGTDTQYF. For the CDR3, the DNA is TGTGCCAGCAGTGAGGCCAGGGGGACAGATACGCAGTATTTT.

This chain links TRBV27 with TRBJ2-3; possibly TRBD2 for D (5 bases). This CDR3 has 12 amino acids. The ends were cut back, 3 bases at V and 5 bases at J, with 6 bases in the middle. Germline-derived CDR1 and CDR2 are MNHEY and SMNVEV (reference sequence). This chain's CDR3 is CASSFRGDTQYF. CDR3 nucleotide sequence: TGTGCCAGCAGTTTCCGGGGAGATACGCAGTATTTT.

This CDR3 is CASSQRGGRRGYGYTF. As DNA, the CDR3 is TGTGCCAGCAGCCAAAGGGGGGGGCGCAGAGGCTATGGCTACACCTTC. The gene calls are TRBV3-1 (or the pseudogene TRBV3-2) and TRBJ1-2; a weak D match, TRBD1 (6 bases). The CDR3 totals 16 residues. V was cut by 2 bases and J by 4 bases, with 17 bases left in between. Germline V gene lookup returns CDR1 LGHDT and CDR2 YNNKEL (reference sequence).

The chain uses TRBV2 and TRBJ2-3; 8 bases map to TRBD2. This CDR3 has 16 amino acids. CDR1 SNHLY and CDR2 FYNNEI come from the germline V gene. V shed 2 bases, J shed 4 bases, and the junction held 8 bases outside the gene matches. CDR3 sequence reads: CASSERGTRNADTQYF. Written as DNA, the CDR3 is TGTGCCAGCAGTGAACGGGGGACTAGAAATGCAGATACGCAGTATTTT.

The chain has TRBV3-1 (or the pseudogene TRBV3-2) and TRBJ2-7; the D gene is possibly TRBD1 (5 bases). Trimming removed 4 bases from V and 7 bases from J, with 8 bases in between. The CDR3 contains 11 residues. Germline CDR1 reads LGHDT; CDR2 reads YNNKEL (reference sequence). CDR3 region: CASSRRQEQYF. The CDR3 nucleotides read TGTGCCAGCAGCCGACGACAGGAGCAGTACTTC.

The chain uses TRBV4-2 and TRBJ2-7, with 7 bases lining up with TRBD2. This CDR3 region has 15 residues. Germline CDR1 is LGHNA and CDR2 is YNFKEQ. Losses at the gene ends were 2 bases for V and 6 bases for J; bases not matched to a gene: 10. The CDR3 spells CASSQSAGSTFEQYF. The CDR3 coding sequence is TGTGCCAGCAGCCAATCAGCGGGGAGTACGTTCGAGCAGTACTTC.

The V call is TRBV6-5, the J call TRBJ2-5; the match to TRBD2 covers 7 bases. The trim removed 7 bases at V and 3 bases at J, leaving 5 bases unmatched. This CDR3 has 13 amino acids. Looked up from germline, CDR1 is MNHEY and CDR2 is SVGAGI. CDR3 nucleotides: TGTGCCAGCACCGAGCGGGGCAAAGAGACCCAGTACTTC. This encodes CASTERGKETQYF.

This chain uses TRBV18 with TRBJ2-2; no firm D call. Trimming cost V 2 bases and J 4 bases, with 8 bases left between them. CDR3 length: 14 residues. CDR1 KGHSH and CDR2 LQKENI come from the germline V gene. The CDR3 spells CASSPIVGTGELFF. The CDR3 DNA reads as TGTGCCAGCTCACCAATAGTTGGCACCGGGGAGCTGTTTTTT. The full variable domain, its missing parts supplied by reference TRBV18 and TRBJ2-2, is NAGVMQNPRHLVRRRGQEARLRCSPMKGHSHVYWYRQLPEEGLKFMVYLQKENIIDESGMPKERFSAEFPKEGPSILRIQQVVRGDSAAYFCASSPIVGTGELFFGEGSRLTVL.

V usage is TRBV2 and J usage is TRBJ2-5; D might be TRBD1 (6 bases). V lost 8 bases, J lost 4 bases, and 14 bases lay in between. Germline loops: CDR1 SNHLY, CDR2 FYNNEI. The CDR3 is 13 amino acids. For the CDR3, the DNA is TGTGCCAGCTGGGCGGGCAGGGGAGAGACCCAGTACTTC. Its protein product is CASWAGRGETQYF.

V and J are TRBV9 and TRBJ2-3; 9 bases map to TRBD2. This CDR3 region has 18 residues. The V gene's germline CDR1 is SGDLS and CDR2 YYNGEE. The V segment lost 4 bases and the J segment 0 bases; nucleotides outside the gene matches: 12. The CDR3 nucleotides read TGTGCCAGCAGCCACCGCTCTAGCGGGACGTCTAGCACAGATACGCAGTATTTT. Amino acids: CASSHRSSGTSSTDTQYF.

The chain combines TRBV3-1 (or the pseudogene TRBV3-2) with TRBJ2-5; D uncertain. V lost 1 base and J lost 0, with 9 bases in between. Germline CDR1 is LGHDT and CDR2 is YNNKEL (reference sequence). This CDR3 has 15 residues. The CDR3 region is CASSQVSSNQETQYF. CDR3 nucleotides: TGTGCCAGCAGCCAAGTGTCGTCTAACCAAGAGACCCAGTACTTC.

The V gene is TRBV5-8, the J gene TRBJ2-3, with TRBD2 identical over 16 bases. V lost 1 base, J lost 9 bases, and 5 bases stayed unmatched. CDR1 and CDR2 (germline): SGHTS, YDEGEE. This CDR3 is 16 amino acids long. CDR3: CASSLRGLAGGPTQYF. The CDR3 DNA reads as TGTGCCAGCAGCTTGAGGGGACTAGCGGGAGGGCCAACGCAGTATTTT. Full variable domain (outside the CDR3, taken from reference TRBV5-8 and TRBJ2-3): EAGVTQSPTHLIKTRGQQATLRCSPISGHTSVYWYQQALGLGLQFLLWYDEGEERNRGNFPPRFSGRQFPNYSSELNVNALELEDSALYLCASSLRGLAGGPTQYFGPGTRLTVL.

For the CDR3, the DNA is TGTGCCAGCAGCCTAAAGGGCTGGGACAGAAGAACCCAAGAGACCCAGTACTTC. This gives the protein CASSLKGWDRRTQETQYF. V usage is TRBV7-9 and J usage is TRBJ2-5, with 7 bases identical to TRBD1. V lost 5 bases to trimming and J lost 1 base; unmatched junction nucleotides: 16. Germline CDR1 reads SEHNR; CDR2 reads FQNEAQ (reference sequence). The CDR3 length is 18 residues.

This chain joins TRBV18 and TRBJ1-1; maybe TRBD1 (5 bases). The CDR3 is 14 residues long. The V and J ends lost 3 bases and 4 bases respectively, with 12 bases between them. Germline V CDR1 and CDR2: KGHSH, LQKENI. CDR3 sequence (DNA): TGTGCCAGCTCACCCAACGGGGGGATCACTGAAGCTTTCTTT. This gives the protein CASSPNGGITEAFF.

This clone was picked up a small number of times. The rearrangement uses TRBV11-2 and TRBJ1-4; D is unresolved. Per germline, CDR1 SGHAT and CDR2 FQNNGV. V was pared by 0 bases and J by 10 bases, with 9 bases between. This CDR3 has 13 residues. CDR3: CASSLEGYGKLFF. CDR3 in DNA: TGTGCCAGCAGCTTAGAGGGCTACGGAAAACTGTTTTTT. The full variable domain, with the rest looked up from reference TRBV11-2 and TRBJ1-4, is EAGVAQSPRYKIIEKRQSVAFWCNPISGHATLYWYQQILGQGPKLLIQFQNNGVVDDSQLPKDRFSAERLKGVDSTLKIQPAKLEDSAVYLCASSLEGYGKLFFGSGTQLSVL.